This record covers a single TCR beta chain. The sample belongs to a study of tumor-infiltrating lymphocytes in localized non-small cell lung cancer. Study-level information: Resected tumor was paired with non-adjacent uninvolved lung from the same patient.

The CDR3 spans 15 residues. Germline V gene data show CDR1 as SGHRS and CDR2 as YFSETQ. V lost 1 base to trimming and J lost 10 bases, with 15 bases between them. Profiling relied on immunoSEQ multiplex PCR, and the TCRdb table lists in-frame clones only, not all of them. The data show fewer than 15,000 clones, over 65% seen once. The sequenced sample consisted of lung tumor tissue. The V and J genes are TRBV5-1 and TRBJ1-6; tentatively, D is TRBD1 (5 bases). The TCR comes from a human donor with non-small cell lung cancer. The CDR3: CASSLLGSGGSPLHF. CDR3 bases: TGCGCCAGCAGCTTGCTAGGGTCCGGGGGATCACCCCTCCACTTT.